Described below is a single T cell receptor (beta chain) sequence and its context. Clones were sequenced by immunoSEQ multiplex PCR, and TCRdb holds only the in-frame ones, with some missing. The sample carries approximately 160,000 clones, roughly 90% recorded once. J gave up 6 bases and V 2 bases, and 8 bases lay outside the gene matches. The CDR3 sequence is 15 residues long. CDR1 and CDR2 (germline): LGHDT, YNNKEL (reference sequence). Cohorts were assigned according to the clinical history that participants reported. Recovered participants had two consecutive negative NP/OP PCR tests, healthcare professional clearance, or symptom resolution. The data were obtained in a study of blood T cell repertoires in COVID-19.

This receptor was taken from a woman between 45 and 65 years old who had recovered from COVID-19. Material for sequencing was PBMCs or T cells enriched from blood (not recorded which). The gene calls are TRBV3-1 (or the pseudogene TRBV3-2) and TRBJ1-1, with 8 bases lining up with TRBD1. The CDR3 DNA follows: TGTGCCAGCAGCCAACCTACAGGGGGTCGGGCTGAAGCTTTCTTT. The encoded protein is CASSQPTGGRAEAFF.